This T cell receptor beta chain stems from a study of blood T cell repertoires in COVID-19. About the research overall: T cells, B-cell-depleted T cells, or PBMCs provided the cDNA or gDNA that served as material.

Original handling: Researchers report that nucleated cell counts were estimated from reference gene primer amplification. Clones were read by immunoSEQ multiplex PCR, and TCRdb kept only the in-frame ones, dropping some. V and J calls and clone size follow that table, whereas D and trimming were derived from the DNA. The sample lists a few hundred thousand clones, around four fifths occurring once. The CDR3 has 15 amino acids. Germline CDR1 reads MDHEN; CDR2 reads SYDVKM. Trimming took off 3 bases at V and 3 bases at J, with 12 bases between the two ends. The clonotype comes from a man aged 55 to 70 who had recovered from COVID-19. Sequencing was performed on peripheral blood. The chain is built from TRBV28 and TRBJ1-5; the D is unclear. The CDR3 is CASSFSTPSNQPQHF. The CDR3 nucleotides are TGTGCCAGCAGTTTTAGCACACCATCCAATCAGCCCCAGCATTTT.